Shown below are 17 T cell receptor beta chains from a single sample sequenced in a study of T-cell memory formation after mild COVID-19 (dated by TCRdb to about 2021). Receptor amplification or capture employed 5' RACE. TCRdb shows the sequencer as Illumina NovaSeq 6000. Clones were called with MiXCR by TCRdb after fastp trimmed the public reads at Q25, and only in-frame beta chains were retained. Entries are consolidated by CDR3 protein sequence, retaining the most common genes and DNA. The table for this sample lists 300,000 to 400,000 distinct CDR3 sequences; over 25% of them were counted only once. The ten largest clones take up roughly 12% of the sample. The source material was PBMCs or a T cell subset sorted from them (not recorded which). These receptors were obtained from an adult woman who had mild COVID-19 (a few samples of this study predate the infection). The sample titles of this study are shuffled in the database, so cell type and time point are left out; the donor was told from shared clones.

This clonotype has more than one count but fewer than ten. The chain recombines TRBV15 with TRBJ1-5, with 9 bases aligning to TRBD1. V lost 2 bases to trimming and J lost 7 bases; unmatched junction nucleotides: 6. The CDR3 is 15 residues long. Germline V CDR1 and CDR2: LNHNV, YYDKDF (reference sequence). The CDR3 DNA reads TGTGCCACCAGCAGACAGAGGACAGGGGAACAGCCCCAGCATTTT. It translates to CATSRQRTGEQPQHF.

The V gene is TRBV10-3, the J gene TRBJ1-5, with TRBD1 as a possible D gene (6 bases). With 2 bases removed from V and 6 bases from J, the gap between germline ends came to 11 bases. The CDR3 length is 14 residues. CDR1 is ENHRY and CDR2 is SYGVKD in the germline V gene. The CDR3 sequence is CAISEEGGGQPQHF. The CDR3 coding sequence is TGTGCCATCAGTGAGGAAGGGGGTGGTCAGCCCCAGCATTTT.

This clonotype was counted between two and nine times. V is TRBV4-1 and J is TRBJ2-5; the match to TRBD1 covers 8 bases. The junction had 8 bases not matched to a gene; V was cut back by 3 bases and J by 5 bases. The CDR3 runs to 15 residues. Per germline, CDR1 MGHRA and CDR2 YSYEKL. The CDR3 loop reads CASSQSRTGWETQYF. The CDR3 DNA is TGCGCCAGCAGCCAGAGTAGGACAGGGTGGGAGACCCAGTACTTC.

This clonotype was found a few times. This chain links TRBV10-2 with TRBJ2-7, with D tentatively TRBD1 (6 bases). The V end lost 8 bases, the J end lost 3 bases, and 14 bases lay between the germline ends. CDR3 length: 13 amino acids. The germline CDR1 and CDR2 sequences are WSHSY and SAAADI. For the CDR3, the DNA is TGCGCCAGCTTACGGGACACCGGCTACGAGCAGTACTTC. Translating gives CASLRDTGYEQYF.

This rearrangement joins TRBV7-8 to TRBJ2-1; 8 bases align to TRBD2. This CDR3 is built from 14 residues. V was pared by 5 bases and J by 9 bases, with 9 bases of the junction left unmatched. Germline values: CDR1 SGHVS, CDR2 FQNEAQ. DNA of the CDR3: TGTGCCAGCAGCACAAAGCGGGAGAGTACTGAGCAGTTCTTC. It is translated as CASSTKRESTEQFF.

Only a few counts were recorded for this clonotype. CDR3 residues: CASSSYRGQETQYF. The CDR3 region has the DNA TGTGCCAGCAGCTCCTACAGGGGGCAAGAGACCCAGTACTTC. V usage is TRBV5-8 and J usage is TRBJ2-5; 8 bases agree with TRBD1. The CDR3 loop spans 14 amino acids. Germline CDR1 and CDR2: SGHTS and YDEGEE. Trimming cost V 3 bases and J 2 bases; bases outside gene matches: 3.

In nucleotides, the CDR3 is TGCGCCAGCAGCCAAGCCGGACAGGTCTCTGAAGCTTTCTTT. Protein sequence: CASSQAGQVSEAFF. The rearrangement links TRBV4-1 to TRBJ1-1, with 7 nucleotides matching TRBD1. CDR1 and CDR2 (germline): MGHRA, YSYEKL. After removal of 1 base from V and 6 bases from J, the junction contained 5 bases not matched to a gene. The CDR3 extends over 14 amino acids.

This clonotype has more than one count but fewer than ten. This chain uses TRBV20-1 with TRBJ2-5, with D maybe TRBD1 (6 bases). The V end was cut by 3 bases, the J end by 3 bases, with 14 bases between. Germline-derived CDR1 and CDR2 are DFQATT and SNEGSKA (reference sequence). CDR3 length: 14 residues. Here the CDR3 reads CSARVRGSEETQYF. CDR3 sequence (DNA): TGCAGTGCTAGGGTTAGGGGGTCGGAAGAGACCCAGTACTTC.

The genes are TRBV28 and TRBJ1-2, with 10 bases matching TRBD1. Germline V lookup: CDR1 MDHEN, CDR2 SYDVKM. This CDR3 is 15 amino acids long. With 2 bases clipped from V and 5 bases from J, the junction kept 5 bases outside the gene matches. CDR3 residues: CASSLGGQGEYGYTF. The CDR3 region has the DNA TGTGCCAGCAGTTTAGGAGGACAGGGGGAATATGGCTACACCTTC.

The V gene is TRBV30, the J gene TRBJ1-2, with 7 bases that match TRBD1. J gave up 1 base and V 4 bases, and 9 bases lay outside the gene matches. Germline V gene sequence: CDR1 GTSNPN, CDR2 SVGIG (reference sequence). The CDR3 length is 15 residues. This chain's CDR3 is CAWTQGGTVNYGYTF. As DNA, the CDR3 is TGTGCCTGGACCCAAGGAGGGACAGTTAACTATGGCTACACCTTC.

V is TRBV12-3 or TRBV12-4 and J is TRBJ2-7; D possibly corresponds to TRBD1 (5 bases). Trimming cost V 4 bases and J 9 bases, with 13 bases left between them. This CDR3 has 12 amino acids. CDR3 region: CASSSDSSGQYF. The CDR3 nucleotides read TGTGCCAGCAGTTCCGACAGCTCGGGGCAGTACTTC.

There are a few counts of this clonotype. The chain links TRBV10-3 to TRBJ2-1; D gene uncertain. Per germline, CDR1 ENHRY and CDR2 SYGVKD. The CDR3 consists of 15 residues. V lost 0 bases and J 2 bases, leaving 8 bases between the germline ends. Here the CDR3 reads CAISESTLTYNEQFF. The CDR3 coding sequence is TGTGCCATCAGTGAGTCTACCCTGACCTACAATGAGCAGTTCTTC.

This chain links TRBV4-2 with TRBJ2-3; D not resolved. With 4 bases removed from V and 2 bases from J, the gap between germline ends came to 10 bases. Germline V gene sequence: CDR1 LGHNA, CDR2 YNFKEQ. CDR3 length: 14 amino acids. As DNA, the CDR3 is TGTGCCAGCAGCCCCCGAAGACTCACAGATACGCAGTATTTT. This gives the protein CASSPRRLTDTQYF.

CDR3 DNA sequence: TGTGCCAGCAGCCCAAACGGGCCGACTAGCGGGGCTAACAATGAGCAGTTCTTC. This gives the protein CASSPNGPTSGANNEQFF. This chain links TRBV7-9 with TRBJ2-1; 11 bases align to TRBD2. The CDR3 runs to 18 residues. CDR1 and CDR2 from the germline V gene are SEHNR and FQNEAQ (reference sequence). The J segment lost 5 bases and the V segment lost 5 bases, leaving 14 bases of the junction unmatched.

The rearrangement joins TRBV25-1 to TRBJ1-2, with 7 bases fitting TRBD1. After removal of 4 bases from V and 3 bases from J, the junction contained 8 bases not matched to a gene. Germline V gene data show CDR1 as MGHDK and CDR2 as SYGVNS. CDR3 length: 15 residues. The CDR3 reads CASSAFEGGYYGYTF. CDR3 in DNA: TGTGCCAGCAGTGCGTTCGAAGGGGGCTACTATGGCTACACCTTC.

The rearrangement joins TRBV3-1 to TRBJ2-1, with 12 bases aligning to TRBD2. Losses at the gene ends were 6 bases for V and 9 bases for J; bases not matched to a gene: 6. The length of the CDR3 is 14 residues. In germline, CDR1 is LGHDT, CDR2 YNNKEL (reference sequence). In nucleotides, the CDR3 is TGTGCCAGCAGTCGACTAGCGGGAGTCAGTGAGCAGTTCTTC. It translates to CASSRLAGVSEQFF.

This clonotype was detected only a few times. V and J are TRBV5-4 and TRBJ2-2; 9 bases agree with TRBD2. Germline V gene lookup returns CDR1 SGHNT and CDR2 YYREEE (reference sequence). The V segment lost 3 bases and the J segment 1 base; nucleotides outside the gene matches: 7. The CDR3 extends over 17 amino acids. CDR3 in amino acids: CASSSKGTSLNTGELFF. In DNA form, the CDR3 reads TGTGCCAGCAGCTCCAAGGGGACTAGCTTGAACACCGGGGAGCTGTTTTTT.